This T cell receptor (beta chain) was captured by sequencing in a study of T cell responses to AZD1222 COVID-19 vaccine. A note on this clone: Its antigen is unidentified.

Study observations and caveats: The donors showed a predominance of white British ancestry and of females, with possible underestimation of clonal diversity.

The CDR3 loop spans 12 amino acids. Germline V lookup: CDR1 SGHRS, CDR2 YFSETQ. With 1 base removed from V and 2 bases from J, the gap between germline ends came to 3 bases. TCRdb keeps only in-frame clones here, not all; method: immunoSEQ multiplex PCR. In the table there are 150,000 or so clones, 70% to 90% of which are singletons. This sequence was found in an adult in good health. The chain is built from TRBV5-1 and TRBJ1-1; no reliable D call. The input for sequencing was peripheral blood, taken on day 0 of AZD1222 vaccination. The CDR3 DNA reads TGCGCCAGCAGCTTGTCTAACACTGAAGCTTTCTTT. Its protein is CASSLSNTEAFF.